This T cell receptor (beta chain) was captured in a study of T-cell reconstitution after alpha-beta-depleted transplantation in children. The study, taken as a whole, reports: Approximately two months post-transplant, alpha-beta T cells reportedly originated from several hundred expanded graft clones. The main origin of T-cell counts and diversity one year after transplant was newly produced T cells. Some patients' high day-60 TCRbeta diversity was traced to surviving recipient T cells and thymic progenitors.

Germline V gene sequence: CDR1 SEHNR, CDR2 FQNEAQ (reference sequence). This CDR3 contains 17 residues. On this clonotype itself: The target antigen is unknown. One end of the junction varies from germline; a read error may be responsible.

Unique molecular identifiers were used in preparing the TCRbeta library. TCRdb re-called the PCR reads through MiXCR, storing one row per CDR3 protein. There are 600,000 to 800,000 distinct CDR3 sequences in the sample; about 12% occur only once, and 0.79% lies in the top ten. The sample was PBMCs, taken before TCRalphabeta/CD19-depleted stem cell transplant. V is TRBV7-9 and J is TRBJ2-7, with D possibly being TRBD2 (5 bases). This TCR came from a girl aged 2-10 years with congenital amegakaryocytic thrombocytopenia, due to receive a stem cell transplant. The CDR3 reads CAGSLWYPKVEGDEQYF. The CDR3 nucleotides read TGTGCCGGCAGCTTATGGTACCCAAAAGTTGAGGGAGACGAGCAGTACTTC.